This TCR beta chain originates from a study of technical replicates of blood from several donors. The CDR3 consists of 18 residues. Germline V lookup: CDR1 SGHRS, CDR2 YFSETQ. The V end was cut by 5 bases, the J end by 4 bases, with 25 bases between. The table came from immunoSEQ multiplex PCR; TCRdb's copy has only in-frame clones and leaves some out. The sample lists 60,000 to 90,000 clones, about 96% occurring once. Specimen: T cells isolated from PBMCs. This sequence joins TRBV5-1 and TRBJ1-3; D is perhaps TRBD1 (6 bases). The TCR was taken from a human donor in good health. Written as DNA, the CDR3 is TGCGCCAGCAGACGGGGTCCCCAGGGGCGATCTGGGGGAAACACCATATATTTT. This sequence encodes CASRRGPQGRSGGNTIYF.